This T cell receptor (beta chain) is from a study of tumor-infiltrating lymphocytes in localized non-small cell lung cancer. Study details: Several tumor histologies, both smoking statuses, and some post-neoadjuvant chemotherapy samples were included.

This clone is hyperexpanded in the sample. Antigen specificity is unknown. The CDR3 loop spans 11 amino acids. The germline V gene has CDR1 SGHTS and CDR2 YDEGEE. The V gene lost 0 bases and the J gene lost 4 bases, with 2 bases spanning the gap. Assay used: immunoSEQ multiplex PCR; TCRdb lists only in-frame clones, some missing. The profile shows 15,000 to 16,000 clones, about 75% of them singletons. The study's findings and limits: T-cell fraction did not differ between immunotypes IM1 and IM2. Available tissue quantity limited TCR sequencing to a patient subset. Compared with uninvolved lung, tumors showed higher T cell infiltration by TCRbeta sequencing.

The source is a human donor with non-small cell lung cancer. Sequencing used lung tumor tissue. The chain employs TRBV5-8 and TRBJ2-7; unclear D gene. CDR3 nucleotides: TGTGCCAGCAGCTTGGCGTACGAGCAGTACTTC. This sequence encodes CASSLAYEQYF.